This entry describes one TCR beta chain. Authors' methods: Estimation of nucleated cell counts was performed using reference gene primer amplification. Some clones are missing from TCRdb's copy, which holds only in-frame ones; the method was immunoSEQ multiplex PCR. That table gives V, J and clone size, and the DNA gave D and trimming. The sample records 450,000 or so clones, about 90% being singletons. This sample was taken from a study of blood T cell repertoires in COVID-19. Study in general: The origin of the acute and convalescent COVID-19 samples was the United States, Italy and Spain. T cells, B-cell-depleted T cells, or PBMCs provided the cDNA or gDNA that served as material.

Enrollment of patients from Seattle took place during active infection, with longitudinal follow-up. CDR3 length: 13 residues. Looked up from germline, CDR1 is SGHTS and CDR2 is YDEGEE. V lost 4 bases and J 5 bases, leaving 10 bases between the germline ends. V usage is TRBV5-8 and J usage is TRBJ1-5, with D possibly TRBD1 on 5 matching bases. The specimen was peripheral blood. The clonotype was recovered from a man aged 18 to 29 with COVID-19, enrolled during active disease. The CDR3 sequence: CASSRDRDQPQHF. The CDR3, as DNA: TGTGCCAGCAGCCGCGACAGAGATCAGCCCCAGCATTTT. Drawing the rest from reference TRBV5-8 and TRBJ1-5, the complete variable domain is EAGVTQSPTHLIKTRGQQATLRCSPISGHTSVYWYQQALGLGLQFLLWYDEGEERNRGNFPPRFSGRQFPNYSSELNVNALELEDSALYLCASSRDRDQPQHFGDGTRLSIL.